This TCR beta chain appears in the sequencing data of a study of cytomegalovirus exposure and HLA in healthy donors. The PCR used 60 Vbeta and 13 Jbeta primers. Method: immunoSEQ multiplex PCR; TCRdb's copy keeps in-frame clones and lacks some. This table has around 150,000 clones, under 70% appearing once. Comments on this clone: The antigen is undetermined.

Germline-derived CDR1 and CDR2 are MGHDK and SYGVNS. There are 15 residues in the CDR3. Trimming took 4 bases from V and 3 from J; bases not matched to a gene: 5. Study results and limitations: For most TCR sequences rarity was the rule, although some public TCRs occurred in many donors.

This sequence joins TRBV25-1 and TRBJ2-3; 9 nucleotides line up with TRBD1. Sequencing was carried out using PBMCs. This clonotype was sampled from a woman aged 40 to 55 in good health and CMV-seropositive. The CDR3 DNA is TGTGCCAGCAGTGGCCCGGGACAGGGAACAGATACGCAGTATTTT. This translates into CASSGPGQGTDTQYF.